The 13 T cell receptor beta chains in this list originate from one sample, sequenced in a study of patients and donors after allogeneic stem cell transplantation. One entry per CDR3 protein, called by TCRdb with MiXCR from the RT-PCR reads. This sample carries some 880,000 distinct CDR3 sequences, roughly 18% of them seen once, and the ten largest clones take around 5.5%. The sample consisted of blood, either unsorted or a sorted T cell fraction (not recorded which). All receptors come from a human donor who was either an allogeneic HSCT recipient or a stem cell or donor lymphocyte infusion donor (not recorded which). It is not recorded whose cells these are; they may come from a transplant donor.

This clonotype was counted only a few times. The V call is TRBV12-3 or TRBV12-4, the J call TRBJ1-2; D call uncertain. Trimming cost V 3 bases and J 8 bases, with 13 bases left between them. This CDR3 comprises 13 residues. The CDR3 loop reads CASSFFTREGYTF. CDR3 sequence (DNA): TGTGCCAGCAGTTTCTTCACGAGAGAGGGCTACACCTTC.

The rearrangement joins TRBV4-1 to TRBJ2-1, with 12 bases fitting TRBD2. The CDR3 has 20 residues. V gave up 2 bases and J gave up 4 bases; unmatched junction bases: 15. Germline values: CDR1 MGHRA, CDR2 YSYEKL. The CDR3 DNA sequence: TGCGCCAGCAGCCAACCCCGTGAGCTAGCGGGGGGGCCGATTTACAATGAGCAGTTCTTC. Amino acids: CASSQPRELAGGPIYNEQFF.

The chain couples TRBV5-1 to TRBJ1-2; no clear D gene. V dropped 0 bases and J dropped 7 bases, with 10 bases sitting between them. Germline V CDR1 and CDR2: SGHRS, YFSETQ. The CDR3 is made up of 13 amino acids. In DNA form, the CDR3 reads TGCGCCAGCAGCTTGGCCGGAGCAAGTGGCTACACCTTC. This codes for CASSLAGASGYTF. The full variable domain, with the rest looked up from reference TRBV5-1 and TRBJ1-2, is KAGVTQTPRYLIKTRGQQVTLSCSPISGHRSVSWYQQTPGQGLQFLFEYFSETQRNKGNFPGRFSGRQFSNSRSEMNVSTLELGDSALYLCASSLAGASGYTFGSGTRLTVV.

This clonotype was seen a handful of times. V and J are TRBV6-1 and TRBJ1-2, with no clear D. Trimming shortened V by 4 bases and J by 1 base, and 7 bases separated the two germline ends. The germline V gene has CDR1 MNHNS and CDR2 SASEGT. The CDR3 is made up of 13 amino acids. The CDR3, as DNA: TGTGCCAGCAGTGTAGCATTTAACTATGGCTACACCTTC. This translates into CASSVAFNYGYTF.

The chain carries TRBV12-3 or TRBV12-4 and TRBJ2-2; D perhaps matches TRBD1 (6 bases). The CDR3 is made up of 16 amino acids. Trimming removed 1 base at V and 6 bases at J, with 15 bases between. The CDR3 region has the DNA TGTGCCAGCAGTTTAGTTCAGGGGACAAGTCCCGGGGAGCTGTTTTTT. This sequence encodes CASSLVQGTSPGELFF.

This clonotype was detected many times. The chain links TRBV15 to TRBJ1-2; D is undetermined. Deletions cut 0 bases from V and 4 bases from J, with 15 bases between. Germline loops: CDR1 LNHNV, CDR2 YYDKDF (reference sequence). The CDR3 runs 16 residues. The chain's CDR3 is CATSRDSGPVFYGYTF. The CDR3 DNA reads TGTGCCACCAGCAGAGATTCTGGACCAGTCTTCTATGGCTACACCTTC.

This clonotype was detected only a few times. V is TRBV25-1 and J is TRBJ1-3; 8 bases map to TRBD1. Germline V lookup: CDR1 MGHDK, CDR2 SYGVNS. After removal of 1 base from V and 7 bases from J, the junction contained 15 bases not matched to a gene. CDR3 size: 18 residues. The CDR3 region is CASSESTIFGQGTNTIYF. CDR3 nucleotide sequence: TGTGCCAGCAGTGAATCGACGATATTCGGACAGGGAACTAACACCATATATTTT.

This chain connects TRBV6-4 to TRBJ1-2, with D perhaps TRBD1 (6 bases). Germline V gene lookup returns CDR1 MRHNA and CDR2 SNTAGT. The ends were cut back, 1 base at V and 8 bases at J, with 11 bases in the middle. CDR3 size: 13 residues. This chain's CDR3 is CASSDCTGPGYTF. For the CDR3, the DNA is TGTGCCAGCAGTGACTGCACAGGGCCAGGCTACACCTTC.

A few counts support this clonotype. The chain joins TRBV7-8 to TRBJ1-4; the match to TRBD1 covers 7 bases. The CDR3 has 15 residues. V lost 2 bases to trimming and J lost 8 bases; unmatched junction nucleotides: 8. CDR1 is SGHVS and CDR2 is FQNEAQ in the germline V gene. CDR3 coding DNA: TGTGCCAGCAGCTTAAAGTGGGCAGGGGGGGAAAAACTGTTTTTT. Translation gives CASSLKWAGGEKLFF.

This chain uses TRBV11-2 with TRBJ2-1, with 9 bases lining up with TRBD2. Germline lookup yields CDR1 SGHAT and CDR2 FQNNGV. V trimming: 1 base; J trimming: 4 bases; junction bases outside the gene matches: 8. This CDR3 comprises 17 residues. This chain's CDR3 is CASSLVWSGGPYNEQFF. In nucleotides, the CDR3 is TGTGCCAGCAGCTTAGTCTGGAGCGGGGGGCCTTACAATGAGCAGTTCTTC.

The rearrangement joins TRBV6-5 to TRBJ2-5; 8 positions match TRBD1. V trimming: 2 bases; J trimming: 5 bases; junction bases outside the gene matches: 10. The CDR3 has 16 residues. Germline lookup yields CDR1 MNHEY and CDR2 SVGAGI. The CDR3 loop is CASSYEGTGTRETQYF. The CDR3 DNA reads as TGTGCCAGCAGTTACGAAGGGACAGGAACAAGGGAGACCCAGTACTTC.

The sample holds a few counts of this clonotype. The rearrangement uses TRBV12-3 or TRBV12-4 and TRBJ1-2; the D is unclear. CDR3 size: 14 residues. The V and J ends lost 4 bases and 3 bases respectively, with 12 bases between them. CDR3 DNA: TGTGCCAGCAGTTCCAACGACGGGTACTATGGCTACACCTTC. Amino acid sequence: CASSSNDGYYGYTF.

The J gene is TRBJ2-7, the V gene TRBV29-1; D tentatively fits TRBD1 or TRBD2 (6 bases each). CDR3 length equals 14 residues. Trimming left V 0 bases short and J 1 base short, with 10 bases between. The V gene's germline CDR1 is SQVTM and CDR2 ANQGSEA. The CDR3 DNA sequence: TGCAGCGTTGAAGAGGGGGGCAGGTCCTACGAGCAGTACTTC. This translates into CSVEEGGRSYEQYF.